This TCR beta chain was observed in a study of blood T cell repertoires in COVID-19. About the research overall: Acute-phase and convalescent COVID-19 samples originated in the United States, Italy and Spain. Sources were T cells, B-cell-depleted T cells, or PBMCs; the material itself was cDNA or gDNA.

J lost 0 bases, V lost 5 bases, and 9 bases had no gene match. The CDR3 has 16 amino acids. Germline lookup yields CDR1 SGHRS and CDR2 YFSETQ. As handled by the study authors: Nucleated cell number was recorded as an estimate derived from reference gene primer amplification. Using immunoSEQ multiplex PCR, the repertoire was profiled, and TCRdb retains in-frame clones only, with some absent. From that table come the V and J calls and clone size; the DNA was used to work out D and trimming. In the table there are 250,000 or so clones, 89% of which are singletons. Specimen: peripheral blood. This TCR was sampled from a woman aged 40 to 55 who had recovered from COVID-19. The chain uses TRBV5-1 and TRBJ1-1; 8 nucleotides agree with TRBD1. The CDR3: CASSTTGEAMNTEAFF. As DNA, the CDR3 is TGCGCCAGCAGTACGACAGGGGAAGCAATGAACACTGAAGCTTTCTTT.